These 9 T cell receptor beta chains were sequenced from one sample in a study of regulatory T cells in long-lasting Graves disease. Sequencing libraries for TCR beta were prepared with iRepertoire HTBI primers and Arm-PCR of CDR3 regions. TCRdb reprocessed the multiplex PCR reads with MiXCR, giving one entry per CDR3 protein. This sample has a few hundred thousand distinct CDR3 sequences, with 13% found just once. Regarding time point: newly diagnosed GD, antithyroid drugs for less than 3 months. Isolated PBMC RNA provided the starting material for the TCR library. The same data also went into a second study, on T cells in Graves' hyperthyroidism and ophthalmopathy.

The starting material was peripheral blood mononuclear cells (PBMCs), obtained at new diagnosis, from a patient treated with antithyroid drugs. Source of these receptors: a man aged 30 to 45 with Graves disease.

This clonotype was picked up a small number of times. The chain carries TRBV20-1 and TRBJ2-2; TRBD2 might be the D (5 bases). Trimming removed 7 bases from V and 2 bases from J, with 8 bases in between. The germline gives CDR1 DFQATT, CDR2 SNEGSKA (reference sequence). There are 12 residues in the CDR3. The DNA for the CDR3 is TGCAGTGGGGAGCCTAACACCGGGGAGCTGTTTTTT. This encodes CSGEPNTGELFF.

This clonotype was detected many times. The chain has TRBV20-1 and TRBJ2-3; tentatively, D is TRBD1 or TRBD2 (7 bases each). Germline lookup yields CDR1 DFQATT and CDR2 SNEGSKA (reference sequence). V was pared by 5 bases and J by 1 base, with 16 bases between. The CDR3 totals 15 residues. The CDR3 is CSAQGVAGGTDTQYF. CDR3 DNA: TGCAGTGCTCAGGGGGTAGCGGGTGGCACAGATACGCAGTATTTT.

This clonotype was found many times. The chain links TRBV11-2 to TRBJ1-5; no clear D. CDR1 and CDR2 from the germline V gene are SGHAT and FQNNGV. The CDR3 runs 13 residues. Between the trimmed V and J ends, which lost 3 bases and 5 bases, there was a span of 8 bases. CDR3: CASSFGFDQPQHF. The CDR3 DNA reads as TGTGCCAGCAGCTTTGGGTTTGATCAGCCCCAGCATTTT.

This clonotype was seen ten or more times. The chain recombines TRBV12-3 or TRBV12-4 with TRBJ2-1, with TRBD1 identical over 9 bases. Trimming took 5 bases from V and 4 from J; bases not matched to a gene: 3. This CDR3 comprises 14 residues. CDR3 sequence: CASSEGTGYNEQFF. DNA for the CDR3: TGTGCCAGCAGTGAGGGGACAGGGTACAATGAGCAGTTCTTC.

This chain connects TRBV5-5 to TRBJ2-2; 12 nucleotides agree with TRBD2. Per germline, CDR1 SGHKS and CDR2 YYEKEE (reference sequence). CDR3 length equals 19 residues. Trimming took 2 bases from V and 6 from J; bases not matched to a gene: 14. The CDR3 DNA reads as TGTGCCAGCAGCTTAGCTTATTTCGGACTAGCGGGAAATGCCGGGGAGCTGTTTTTT. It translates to CASSLAYFGLAGNAGELFF.

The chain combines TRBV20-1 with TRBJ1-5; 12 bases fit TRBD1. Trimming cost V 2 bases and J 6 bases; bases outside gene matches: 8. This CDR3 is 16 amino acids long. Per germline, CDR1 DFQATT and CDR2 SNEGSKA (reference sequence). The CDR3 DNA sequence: TGCAGTGCTAGATCACTGGGACAGGGGGCGGGTCAGCCCCAGCATTTT. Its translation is CSARSLGQGAGQPQHF.

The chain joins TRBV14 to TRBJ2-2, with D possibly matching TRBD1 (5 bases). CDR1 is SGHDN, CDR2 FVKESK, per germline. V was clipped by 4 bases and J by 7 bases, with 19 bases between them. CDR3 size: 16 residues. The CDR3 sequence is CASSLLLLQAGGELFF. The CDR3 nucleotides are TGTGCCAGCAGCCTTTTGCTCTTACAGGCCGGCGGGGAGCTGTTTTTT.

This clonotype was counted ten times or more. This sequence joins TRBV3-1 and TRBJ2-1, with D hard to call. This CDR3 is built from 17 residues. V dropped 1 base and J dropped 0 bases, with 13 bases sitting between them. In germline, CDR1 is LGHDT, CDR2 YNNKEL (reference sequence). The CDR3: CASSQGSGRLSYNEQFF. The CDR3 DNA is TGTGCCAGCAGCCAAGGGTCTGGACGGCTCTCCTACAATGAGCAGTTCTTC.

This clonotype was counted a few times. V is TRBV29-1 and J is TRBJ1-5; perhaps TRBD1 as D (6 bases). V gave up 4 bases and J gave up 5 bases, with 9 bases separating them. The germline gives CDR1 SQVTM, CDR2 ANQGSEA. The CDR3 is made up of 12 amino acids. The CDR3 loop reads CSVGDTDQPQHF. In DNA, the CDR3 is TGCAGCGTTGGGGACACGGATCAGCCCCAGCATTTT.